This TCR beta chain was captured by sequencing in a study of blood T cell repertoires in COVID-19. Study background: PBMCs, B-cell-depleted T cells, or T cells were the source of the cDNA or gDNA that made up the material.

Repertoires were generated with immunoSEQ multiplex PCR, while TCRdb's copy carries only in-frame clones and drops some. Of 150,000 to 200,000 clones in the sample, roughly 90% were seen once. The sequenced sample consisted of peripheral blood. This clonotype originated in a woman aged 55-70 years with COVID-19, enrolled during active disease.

CDR3 sequence (DNA): TGTGCCACCAGTGTCAACAGGGCAGATACGCAGTATTTT. Its translation is CATSVNRADTQYF. The chain has TRBV24-1 and TRBJ2-3; the D gene is possibly TRBD1 (6 bases). Germline V gene lookup returns CDR1 KGHDR and CDR2 SFDVKD. This CDR3 has 13 amino acids. With 5 bases removed from V and 4 bases from J, the gap between germline ends came to 9 bases.